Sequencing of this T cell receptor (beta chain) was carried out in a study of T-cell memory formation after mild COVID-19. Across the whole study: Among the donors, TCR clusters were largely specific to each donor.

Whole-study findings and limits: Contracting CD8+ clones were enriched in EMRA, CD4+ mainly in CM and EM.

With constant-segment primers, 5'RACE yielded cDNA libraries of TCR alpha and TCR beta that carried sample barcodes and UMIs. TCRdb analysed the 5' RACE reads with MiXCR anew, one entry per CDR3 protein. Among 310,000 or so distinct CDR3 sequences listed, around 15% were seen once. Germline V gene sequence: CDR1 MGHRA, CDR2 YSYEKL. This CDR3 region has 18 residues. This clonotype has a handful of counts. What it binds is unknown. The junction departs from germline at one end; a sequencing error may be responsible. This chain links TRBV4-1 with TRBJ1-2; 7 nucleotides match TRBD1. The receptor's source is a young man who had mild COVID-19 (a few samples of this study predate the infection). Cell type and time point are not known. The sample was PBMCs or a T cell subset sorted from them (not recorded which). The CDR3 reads CASSHLILDGTAKYGYTF. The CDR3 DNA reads TGCGCCAGCAGCCACTTGATCTTAGACGGGACAGCTAAGTATGGCTACACCTTC.